The rows below give T cell receptor beta chains drawn from one sample of a study of long-term antiretroviral therapy in people with HIV. The method was immunoSEQ multiplex PCR; TCRdb's version includes in-frame clones alone and lacks a portion of them. The repertoire holds 20,000 to 25,000 clones, roughly 83% seen once, with approximately 9.3% in the top ten. Sequencing used unsorted PBMCs, obtained 1.2 years after starting antiretroviral therapy. These receptors all come from a woman aged 40 to 49 with HIV. CDR3s leave out the opening cysteine and the closing phenylalanine or tryptophan.

j_call | v_call | cdr3_length | cdr3_aa
TRBJ2-7 | TRBV20-1 | 9 | SARIRREQY
TRBJ2-4 | TRBV7-2 | 13 | ASSSPGTAKNIQY
TRBJ1-5 | TRBV7-9 | 12 | ASSLEGNNQPQH
TRBJ1-3 | TRBV28 | 13 | ASRLPSTSGNTIY
TRBJ2-2 | TRBV6-5 | 13 | ASSYEVAGTGELF
TRBJ2-5 | TRBV29-1 | 12 | SVTGGDPQWGQY
TRBJ2-5 | TRBV11-2 | 14 | ASSLGPGQGQETQY
TRBJ2-7 | TRBV5-6 | 13 | ASSSGEWASTEQY
TRBJ2-1 | TRBV5-1 | 11 | ASRPGGGDEQF
TRBJ2-1 | TRBV7-2 | 14 | ASSFLSTGTYNEQF
TRBJ1-1 | TRBV6-6 | 14 | ASSYRRGLHGTEAF
TRBJ1-4 | TRBV19 | 12 | ASSIQATNEKLF
TRBJ2-4 | TRBV5-5 | 13 | ASSTSGSQGDIQY
TRBJ1-2 | TRBV6-1 | 10 | ASRGGEYGYT
TRBJ1-3 | TRBV28 | 12 | ASSLCGGGCTIY
TRBJ2-7 | TRBV6-4 | 11 | ASNIKVSYEQY
TRBJ2-3 | TRBV5-1 | 14 | ASSLGLAGGSDTQY
TRBJ1-2 | TRBV6-5 | 12 | ASSYSGTSYGYT
TRBJ2-7 | TRBV2 | 11 | ASRRESTYEQY
TRBJ2-1 | TRBV4-1 | 11 | ASSLLAGNEQF
TRBJ2-1 | TRBV10-1 | 12 | ARWASGYPNEQF
TRBJ2-1 | TRBV7-9 | 15 | ASSSGLAGGDYNEQF
TRBJ1-3 | TRBV5-5 | 14 | ASSDRRLGSGNTIY
TRBJ1-5 | TRBV19 | 13 | ASSSTGDFGQPQH
TRBJ2-2 | TRBV14 | 12 | ASSQGRYTGELF
TRBJ2-6 | TRBV25-1 | 14 | ASSDLGYSGANVLT
TRBJ1-2 | TRBV28 | 12 | ASSLRTGDYGYT
TRBJ1-5 | TRBV18 | 13 | ASSRRTGGDQPQH
TRBJ1-2 | TRBV11-2 | 13 | ASSLVYRGPEGYT
TRBJ2-1 | TRBV5-1 | 11 | ASSLGLANEQF
TRBJ1-2 | TRBV7-9 | 10 | ASSLGLDGYT
TRBJ1-1 | TRBV10-1 | 12 | ASSERQPTSEAF
TRBJ2-6 | TRBV7-8 | 15 | ASSLRQGASGANVLT
TRBJ2-7 | TRBV7-9 | 14 | ASSLSSRQGDYEQY
TRBJ1-5 | TRBV6-5 | 13 | ASSRDRGRNQPQH
TRBJ2-5 | TRBV6-6 | 13 | ASLGDAGGGETQY
TRBJ1-5 | TRBV5-1 | 14 | ASSLTGSGSNQPQH
TRBJ2-7 | TRBV18 | 12 | ASCTGAGSYEQY
TRBJ2-7 | TRBV5-1 | 12 | ASSRGSGDYEQY
TRBJ2-4 | TRBV25-1 | 14 | ASSERPIGAKNIQY